This T cell receptor (beta chain) emerged from a study of early T cells in non-severe SARS-CoV-2 infection. Background on the study: The study sequenced bulk RNA from unsorted whole blood, with chains unpaired.

This clonotype has a count of ten or more. Antigen specificity is unknown. Individual cDNA molecules received unique molecular identifiers during library preparation. TCRdb reanalysed the 5' RACE reads using MiXCR and keeps one entry per CDR3 protein. The profile shows roughly 100,000 distinct CDR3 sequences, around 14% of them singletons. Germline V gene lookup returns CDR1 MDHEN and CDR2 SYDVKM. This CDR3 spans 13 amino acids. The J segment lost 4 bases and the V segment lost 3 bases, leaving 2 bases of the junction unmatched. Study-level points and caveats: VDJdb matching favored anti-spike CD8 responses, missing private and CD4 specificities.

The sequence derives from an adult who was a healthcare worker with PCR-confirmed SARS-CoV-2 infection or an uninfected control (not recorded which). The rearrangement uses TRBV28 and TRBJ1-1, with TRBD1 identical over 7 bases. Sequencing was performed on whole blood. This CDR3 is CASSLNRGTEAFF. The CDR3 DNA follows: TGTGCCAGCAGTTTGAACAGGGGCACTGAAGCTTTCTTT.